This TCR beta chain was recorded in a study of T cell repertoires in cytomegalovirus infection. Study context: Recently identified HLA-C-restricted and well-studied HLA-B-restricted CMV epitopes were used. Public TCR beta signature analysis indicated the presence of both CMV infection and matching HLA type.

The table lists this clonotype with a few counts. The antigen is not known. Trimming took 5 bases from V and 0 from J, leaving 8 bases between them. This CDR3 is built from 14 residues. Germline values: CDR1 SGHTA, CDR2 FQGNSA. TCRdb ran MiXCR on the reads and lists one entry per CDR3 protein. Of roughly 180,000 distinct CDR3 sequences in the sample, about 20% were seen once. This TCR came from a human donor in good health (CMV status not recorded). Some clones in this sample may be carry-over from other donors' samples. The sample in question was CD8+ T cells from cultured PBMCs, obtained from culture after CMV antigen stimulation. The chain links TRBV7-2 to TRBJ2-1; D uncertain. The CDR3 DNA is TGTGCCAGCAGCCGGACGGTCTCCTACAATGAGCAGTTCTTC. Translation: CASSRTVSYNEQFF.